The T cell receptor (beta chain) described here comes from a study of identical twins. TCRdb reprocessed the 5' RACE reads with MiXCR, giving one entry per CDR3 protein. The table lists about 790,000 distinct CDR3 sequences, 18% of them singletons, with 10% to 15% in the top ten. This clonotype has just a few counts. V gave up 0 bases and J gave up 4 bases; unmatched junction bases: 7. Germline CDR1 SGHRS, CDR2 YFSETQ. This CDR3 is built from 15 residues. These data are also associated with another study on T cells expressing NK-cell markers.

This receptor was taken from a woman aged 18-29 years in good health. The rearrangement links TRBV5-1 to TRBJ2-7, with 7 nucleotides matching TRBD2. The sequenced sample was PBMCs. As DNA, the CDR3 is TGCGCCAGCAGCTTGGATGGGAGGGGCGGTTACGAGCAGTACTTC. It codes for CASSLDGRGGYEQYF.